This TCR beta chain was identified in a study of post-analysis software for immune sequencing data. Study context: As for disease course, relapsing-remitting, secondary progressive and progressive-relapsing multiple sclerosis were all included.

The library was made from cDNA and included unique molecular identifiers. TCRdb ran MiXCR on the PCR reads and lists one entry per CDR3 protein. Here the sample spans 400,000 to 500,000 distinct CDR3 sequences, roughly 40% being singletons. Study-level points and caveats: Batch-mates among the samples co-clustered strongly by F measure. Normalized Chao1 diversity in multiple sclerosis patients fell significantly below that of controls. Patients used several TRBV segments, including TRBV5-6, TRBV5-1 and TRBV20-1, more often than controls.

Notes on this clonotype: Antigen unknown.

CDR3 length: 14 amino acids. Trimming removed 3 bases from V and 3 bases from J, with 9 bases in between. Germline CDR1 is LGHDT and CDR2 is YNNKEL (reference sequence). This receptor was identified in a girl under 10 years old with multiple sclerosis. V gene TRBV3-1 combines with J gene TRBJ1-5; D is unresolved. Sequences were obtained from blood. Here the CDR3 DNA reads TGTGCCAGCAGCCAGGGTTACCTCAATCAGCCCCAGCATTTT. Amino acids: CASSQGYLNQPQHF.